This entry lists 8 T cell receptor beta chains sequenced from one sample in a study of neurological immune-mediated disorders. TCRdb used MiXCR to reprocess the 5' RACE reads, holding one entry per CDR3 protein. The repertoire consists of around 50,000 distinct CDR3 sequences, with 20% to 30% occurring once and the leading ten covering roughly 25%. Sequenced: PBMCs. These receptor sequences come from a woman in her seventies in good health.

This clonotype was seen once. V usage is TRBV20-1 and J usage is TRBJ2-6; D unclear. V was clipped by 6 bases and J by 2 bases, with 20 bases between them. This CDR3 region has 17 residues. CDR1 DFQATT and CDR2 SNEGSKA come from the germline V gene (reference sequence). The CDR3 region has the DNA TGCAGTGCCAGGAACGGATACGCTTACGCTGGGGCCAACGTCCTGACTTTC. Protein product: CSARNGYAYAGANVLTF.

V usage is TRBV5-1 and J usage is TRBJ1-1, with D unresolved. The CDR3 length is 14 residues. With 2 bases removed from V and 1 base from J, the gap between germline ends came to 9 bases. CDR1 is SGHRS and CDR2 is YFSETQ in the germline V gene. CDR3 loop: CASSFWVANTEAFF. DNA for the CDR3: TGCGCCAGCAGCTTTTGGGTCGCGAACACTGAAGCTTTCTTT.

This clonotype was seen at least ten times. This may stem from a read error, because a much larger clone lies one nucleotide away. V gene TRBV12-3 or TRBV12-4 combines with J gene TRBJ2-5; D not resolved. V was trimmed by 4 bases and J by 5 bases, leaving 5 bases between them. The CDR3 is 11 amino acids. CDR3 sequence reads: CASSSTETQYF. CDR3 sequence (DNA): TGTGCCAGCAGTTCCACCGAGACCCAGTACTTC.

This clonotype was seen a few times. This chain uses TRBV7-3 with TRBJ2-7; D may be TRBD1 or TRBD2 (5 bases each). V lost 5 bases, J lost 5 bases, and 13 bases lay in between. The V gene's germline CDR1 is SGHTA and CDR2 FQGTGA. There are 13 residues in the CDR3. DNA of the CDR3: TGTGCCAGCAGCCCTAGCAAGGGACACGAGCAGTACTTC. The encoded protein is CASSPSKGHEQYF.

This clonotype was counted between two and nine times. Here the CDR3 reads CASSVQTYEQYF. CDR3 sequence (DNA): TGTGCCAGCAGTGTCCAGACCTACGAGCAGTACTTC. This chain links TRBV28 with TRBJ2-7, with D hard to call. The germline V gene encodes CDR1 MDHEN and CDR2 SYDVKM. The CDR3 is made up of 12 amino acids. V shed 5 bases and J shed 2 bases, with 7 bases lying between them.

This clonotype was seen many times. The rearrangement links TRBV20-1 to TRBJ1-5; D is uncertain. Looked up from germline, CDR1 is DFQATT and CDR2 is SNEGSKA (reference sequence). The CDR3 length is 14 residues. V lost 3 bases and J lost 2, with 11 bases in between. For the CDR3, the DNA is TGCAGTGCTAGTGAGGGCGCTGGCAATCAGCCCCAGCATTTT. Amino acids: CSASEGAGNQPQHF.

This clonotype was recorded at least ten times. The J gene is TRBJ2-2, the V gene TRBV5-1; the match to TRBD1 covers 7 bases. The J segment lost 3 bases and the V segment lost 4 bases, leaving 3 bases of the junction unmatched. Looked up from germline, CDR1 is SGHRS and CDR2 is YFSETQ. This CDR3 has 14 residues. CDR3 amino acids: CASSPGTDTGELFF. CDR3 bases: TGCGCCAGCAGCCCCGGGACAGACACCGGGGAGCTGTTTTTT.

This clonotype was detected many times. The chain recombines TRBV5-1 with TRBJ2-1; D is uncertain. Germline loops: CDR1 SGHRS, CDR2 YFSETQ. CDR3 length: 11 residues. V gave up 5 bases and J gave up 7 bases, with 7 bases separating them. DNA for the CDR3: TGCGCCAGCAGAGTTCAGAATGAGCAGTTCTTC. Amino acid sequence: CASRVQNEQFF.